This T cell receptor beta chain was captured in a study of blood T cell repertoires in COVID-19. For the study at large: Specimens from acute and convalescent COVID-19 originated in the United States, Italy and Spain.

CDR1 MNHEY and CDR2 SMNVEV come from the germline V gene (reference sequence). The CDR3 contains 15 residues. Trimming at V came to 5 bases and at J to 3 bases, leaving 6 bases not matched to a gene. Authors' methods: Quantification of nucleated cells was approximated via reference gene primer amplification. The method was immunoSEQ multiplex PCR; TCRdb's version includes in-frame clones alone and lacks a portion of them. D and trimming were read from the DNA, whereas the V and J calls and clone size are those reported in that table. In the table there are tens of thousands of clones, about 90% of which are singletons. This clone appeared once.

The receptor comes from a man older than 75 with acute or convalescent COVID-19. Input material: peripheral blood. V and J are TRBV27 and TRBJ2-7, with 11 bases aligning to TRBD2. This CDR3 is CASSLGLAEIYEQYF. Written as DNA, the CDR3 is TGTGCCAGCAGTCTGGGACTAGCGGAGATCTACGAGCAGTACTTC.